This TCR beta chain was retrieved from a study of identical twins. J was trimmed by 9 bases and V by 6 bases; bases with no gene match: 15. CDR3 length equals 15 residues. Looked up from germline, CDR1 is DFQATT and CDR2 is SNEGSKA (reference sequence). TCRdb used MiXCR to reprocess the 5' RACE reads, holding one entry per CDR3 protein. The data contain some 190,000 distinct CDR3 sequences, 15% to 20% of them singletons. This clonotype appeared a few times. A further study also used this sample, focusing on T cells expressing NK-cell markers.

The source material was CD8+ T cells sorted from blood. The V gene is TRBV20-1, the J gene TRBJ2-1; TRBD2 matches at 9 bases. The receptor comes from a woman younger than 30 in good health. The CDR3 reads CSALETSGTFGEQFF. The CDR3 DNA reads TGCAGTGCCCTAGAGACTAGCGGAACATTTGGTGAGCAGTTCTTC.